In this sample, the clone carrying this TCR beta chain turned up a few times. At one end, the junction sequence differs from germline, possibly due to a read error. The source of the sample is a study of blood T cell repertoires in COVID-19. Seattle cases were enrolled at active infection and followed longitudinally. Generated by immunoSEQ multiplex PCR, the TCRdb table keeps only in-frame clones and is missing some. The repertoire includes approximately 350,000 clones, roughly 90% of them detected once, and just over 7% sits in the top ten. Germline V gene data show CDR1 as SEHNR and CDR2 as FQNEAQ (reference sequence). The CDR3 runs to 11 residues.

Source material: peripheral blood. The sequence came from a woman in her fifties or sixties with COVID-19, enrolled during active disease. The rearrangement links TRBV7-9 to TRBJ2-1; TRBD2 matches 13 bases. In DNA form, the CDR3 reads TGTGCCAGCAGCTCCGGACTAGCGGGGGTCTTC. This codes for CASSSGLAGVF.